Listed here is a single T cell receptor (beta chain). Profiling relied on immunoSEQ multiplex PCR, and the TCRdb table lists in-frame clones only, not all of them. The data hold under 250,000 clones, with around 86% observed a single time. These data belong to a study of blood T cell repertoires in COVID-19. The CDR3 spans 12 residues. V lost 1 base and J 12 bases, leaving 12 bases between the germline ends. Germline lookup yields CDR1 LGHDT and CDR2 YNNKEL (reference sequence). The receptor was isolated from a man aged 45-65 years with COVID-19, enrolled during active disease. The chain is built from TRBV3-1 (or the pseudogene TRBV3-2) and TRBJ1-1; perhaps TRBD1 as D (6 bases). Sequenced material: peripheral blood. CDR3 coding DNA: TGTGCCAGCAGCCAAGTGCAGGGGATGACTTTCTTT. Protein: CASSQVQGMTFF.